This T cell receptor beta chain was identified during a study of blood T cell repertoires in COVID-19. Study-wide background: Sites in the United States, Italy and Spain provided acute and convalescent COVID-19 samples.

Original data processing: Counts of nucleated cells, estimated from reference gene primer amplification, were obtained. TCRdb keeps only in-frame clones here, not all; method: immunoSEQ multiplex PCR. V, J and clone size derive from that table, while D and trimming were established from the DNA sequence. The repertoire has fewer than 250,000 clones, 83% of them found once; the top ten carry about 4.8%. The table lists this clone with a few counts. Germline V gives CDR1 LNHDA, CDR2 SQIVND (reference sequence). The CDR3 spans 13 residues. Trimming pared 6 bases from V and 1 base from J, leaving 9 bases between.

The chain carries TRBV19 and TRBJ1-2; a weak D match, TRBD1 (5 bases). The clonotype originates from a woman aged 45-60 years who had been exposed to COVID-19. What was sequenced was PBMCs or T cells enriched from blood (not recorded which). The CDR3 nucleotides read TGTGCCAGTAGAACTCAGGGTAACTATGGCTACACCTTC. Translation gives CASRTQGNYGYTF.